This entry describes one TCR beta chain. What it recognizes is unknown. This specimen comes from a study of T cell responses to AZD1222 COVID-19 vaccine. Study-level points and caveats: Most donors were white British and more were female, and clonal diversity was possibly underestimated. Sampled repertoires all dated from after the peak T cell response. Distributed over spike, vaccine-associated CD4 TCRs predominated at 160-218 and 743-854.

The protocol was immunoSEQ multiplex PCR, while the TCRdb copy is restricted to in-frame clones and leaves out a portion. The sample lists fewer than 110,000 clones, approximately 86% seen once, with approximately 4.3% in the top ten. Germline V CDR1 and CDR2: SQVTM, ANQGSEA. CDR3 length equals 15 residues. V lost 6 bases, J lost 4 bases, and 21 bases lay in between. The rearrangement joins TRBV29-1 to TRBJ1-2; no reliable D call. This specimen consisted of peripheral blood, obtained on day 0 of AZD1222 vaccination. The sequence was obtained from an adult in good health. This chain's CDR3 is CSVLSPRGKSYGYTF. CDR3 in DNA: TGCAGCGTCCTGAGCCCACGGGGTAAAAGCTATGGCTACACCTTC.